The 17 T cell receptor beta chains below come from one sample, sequenced in a study of control samples from healthy donors and cancer patients. Libraries were prepared by immunoSEQ multiplex PCR; TCRdb keeps only in-frame clonotypes and omits some of them. Altogether some 140,000 clones are present, roughly nine tenths being singletons, with the ten largest covering just over 7.5%. Sequenced sample: PBMCs. The receptors were sampled from a middle-aged man with head and neck cancer.

The V and J genes are TRBV24-1 and TRBJ1-6; maybe TRBD1 (5 bases). From germline, CDR1 is KGHDR and CDR2 SFDVKD. Trimming stripped 4 bases from V and 9 bases from J, with 21 bases between. The CDR3 is 17 residues long. The CDR3 here is CATSEVGTAALSSPLHF. CDR3 in DNA: TGTGCCACCAGTGAGGTAGGGACCGCCGCCCTAAGTTCACCCCTCCACTTT.

The V call is TRBV20-1, the J call TRBJ1-4; TRBD1 is a possible D gene (6 bases). V was pared by 3 bases and J by 5 bases, with 25 bases between. The CDR3 loop spans 18 amino acids. Per the germline V gene, CDR1 is DFQATT and CDR2 is SNEGSKA (reference sequence). In DNA, the CDR3 is TGCAGTGCTAGTTCCCTAGGGCAGGGGATGGGATTAAATGAAAAACTGTTTTTT. Translated: CSASSLGQGMGLNEKLFF.

This chain uses TRBV5-8 with TRBJ1-2, with D possibly being TRBD1 (6 bases). The CDR3 totals 14 residues. The germline gives CDR1 SGHTS, CDR2 YDEGEE. V gave up 2 bases and J gave up 5 bases, with 13 bases separating them. CDR3 DNA: TGTGCCAGCAGCTTACTACGAGGGGGGTATGGCTACACCTTC. Protein product: CASSLLRGGYGYTF.

V and J are TRBV5-6 and TRBJ2-5; the match to TRBD1 covers 9 bases. This CDR3 region has 19 residues. V was clipped by 4 bases and J by 4 bases; unmatched bases: 20. Looked up from germline, CDR1 is SGHDT and CDR2 is YYEEEE. For the CDR3, the DNA is TGTGCCAGCAGCCTCGAAGGACAGGGGCTTTTTCTGTTGGGAGAGACCCAGTACTTC. Its translation is CASSLEGQGLFLLGETQYF.

The rearrangement joins TRBV27 to TRBJ1-6, with D uncertain. Germline loops: CDR1 MNHEY, CDR2 SMNVEV (reference sequence). There are 16 residues in the CDR3. Trimming shortened V by 5 bases and J by 1 base, and 12 bases separated the two germline ends. DNA of the CDR3: TGTGCCAGCAGTCCAGAGTTGAGGTCCTATAATTCACCCCTCCACTTT. Encoded protein: CASSPELRSYNSPLHF.

In this sample, this clone turned up once. This chain uses TRBV9 with TRBJ2-7, with 11 bases matching TRBD2. Germline V gene data show CDR1 as SGDLS and CDR2 as YYNGEE. The V segment lost 4 bases and the J segment 7 bases; nucleotides outside the gene matches: 13. The CDR3 loop spans 16 amino acids. The CDR3 loop reads CASSTGTSGSRLEQYF. CDR3 nucleotides: TGTGCCAGCAGCACCGGGACTAGCGGTTCTCGCCTAGAGCAGTACTTC. Full variable domain (rest looked up from reference TRBV9 and TRBJ2-7): DSGVTQTPKHLITATGQRVTLRCSPRSGDLSVYWYQQSLDQGLQFLIQYYNGEERAKGNILERFSAQQFPDLHSELNLSSLELGDSALYFCASSTGTSGSRLEQYFGPGTRLTVT.

This clone was found a few times. The rearrangement joins TRBV2 to TRBJ1-5, with 9 positions matching TRBD1. This CDR3 region has 15 residues. In germline, CDR1 is SNHLY, CDR2 FYNNEI. The V and J ends lost 6 bases and 4 bases, in that order; junction bases with no gene match: 7. The CDR3 DNA is TGTGCCAGCAGCGATACAGGGGGCTCGAATCAGCCCCAGCATTTT. The encoded protein is CASSDTGGSNQPQHF. The whole variable domain, filled in from reference TRBV2 and TRBJ1-5, reads EPEVTQTPSHQVTQMGQEVILRCVPISNHLYFYWYRQILGQKVEFLVSFYNNEISEKSEIFDDQFSVERPDGSNFTLKIRSTKLEDSAMYFCASSDTGGSNQPQHFGDGTRLSIL.

The chain carries TRBV27 and TRBJ1-2; D is perhaps TRBD1 (6 bases). In germline, CDR1 is MNHEY, CDR2 SMNVEV (reference sequence). The CDR3 has 15 amino acids. V was clipped by 5 bases and J by 4 bases, with 17 bases between them. The CDR3 sequence: CASSPGAGRRYGYTF. The CDR3, as DNA: TGTGCCAGCAGTCCGGGGGCAGGGAGGCGCTATGGCTACACCTTC.

The genes are TRBV2 and TRBJ2-1, with 10 bases identical to TRBD2. Looked up from germline, CDR1 is SNHLY and CDR2 is FYNNEI. V lost 2 bases and J lost 9; bases outside the gene matches: 7. There are 15 residues in the CDR3. DNA for the CDR3: TGTGCCAGCAGTGAAAGGGGTAGCGGGAGGTCTGAGCAGTTCTTC. It translates to CASSERGSGRSEQFF.

This chain links TRBV19 with TRBJ1-4; D is ambiguous. V dropped 5 bases and J dropped 12 bases, with 10 bases sitting between them. The CDR3 spans 11 residues. Germline V gives CDR1 LNHDA, CDR2 SQIVND (reference sequence). This CDR3 is CASSLSRELFF. CDR3 in DNA: TGTGCCAGTAGTTTGAGTCGAGAACTGTTTTTT. Full variable domain (missing parts from reference TRBV19 and TRBJ1-4): DGGITQSPKYLFRKEGQNVTLSCEQNLNHDAMYWYRQDPGQGLRLIYYSQIVNDFQKGDIAEGYSVSREKKESFPLTVTSAQKNPTAFYLCASSLSRELFFGSGTQLSVL.

V usage is TRBV7-9 and J usage is TRBJ2-7, with 11 bases fitting TRBD1. The V and J ends lost 6 bases and 5 bases, in that order; junction bases with no gene match: 6. Germline-derived CDR1 and CDR2 are SEHNR and FQNEAQ (reference sequence). This CDR3 has 14 amino acids. CDR3 nucleotides: TGTGCCAGCAGTCCGGACAGGGGGCCGCACGAGCAGTACTTC. Translation: CASSPDRGPHEQYF.

J is TRBJ2-6 and V is TRBV27; TRBD1 agrees at 9 bases. Trimming took 3 bases from V and 1 from J; bases not matched to a gene: 4. Per germline, CDR1 MNHEY and CDR2 SMNVEV (reference sequence). The CDR3 loop spans 17 amino acids. The DNA for the CDR3 is TGTGCCAGCAGTTTGAACAGGGGGCTTTCTGGGGCCAACGTCCTGACTTTC. Translation gives CASSLNRGLSGANVLTF. Variable domain in full (rest from reference TRBV27 and TRBJ2-6): EAQVTQNPRYLITVTGKKLTVTCSQNMNHEYMSWYRQDPGLGLRQIYYSMNVEVTDKGDVPEGYKVSRKEKRNFPLILESPSPNQTSLYFCASSLNRGLSGANVLTFGAGSRLTVL.

Comment on this clone: No conserved phenylalanine or tryptophan ends this CDR3, so it is likely a read error. V is TRBV12-3 or TRBV12-4 and J is TRBJ1-1, with D unresolved. CDR3 size: 12 residues. Trimming took off 3 bases at V and 4 bases at J, with 6 bases between the two ends. The CDR3 coding sequence is TGTGCCAGCAGTTTCGGGCTCACTGAAGCTTTCTTG. Protein: CASSFGLTEAFL.

The CDR3 is CASSPYRAAGEETQYF. CDR3 DNA sequence: TGTGCCAGCTCACCCTACCGAGCTGCGGGAGAAGAGACCCAGTACTTC. The chain is built from TRBV18 and TRBJ2-5; the match to TRBD2 covers 7 bases. V lost 3 bases, J lost 3 bases, and 10 bases stayed unmatched. This CDR3 is built from 16 residues. Germline loops: CDR1 KGHSH, CDR2 LQKENI.

The chain couples TRBV3-1 (or the pseudogene TRBV3-2) to TRBJ2-1; the D is unclear. CDR3 size: 15 residues. Germline loops: CDR1 LGHDT, CDR2 YNNKEL (reference sequence). Trimming removed 2 bases from V and 4 bases from J, with 12 bases in between. CDR3 sequence: CASSQQRNLYNEQFF. The CDR3, as DNA: TGTGCCAGCAGCCAACAAAGGAACCTGTACAATGAGCAGTTCTTC.

The CDR3 DNA follows: TGTGCCAGTAGTATAGGATCCGGACTCTATGGCTACACCTTC. Translation gives CASSIGSGLYGYTF. The V call is TRBV19, the J call TRBJ1-2; the D is unclear. The CDR3 spans 14 residues. From germline, CDR1 is LNHDA and CDR2 SQIVND (reference sequence). Between the trimmed V and J ends, which lost 1 base and 4 bases, there was a span of 10 bases.

The chain joins TRBV21-1 to TRBJ2-4; TRBD1 was called by the table and not checked on the DNA. TRBV21-1 is listed as a pseudogene. This CDR3 is built from 15 residues. The CDR3 here is CASSKATGQKNIQYF. In DNA, the CDR3 is TGTGCCAGCAGCAAAGCGACAGGCCAGAAAAACATTCAGTACTTC.